This T cell receptor beta chain is from a study of shared clonotypes between healthy human individuals. TCRdb's table, derived via immunoSEQ multiplex PCR, lists solely in-frame clones and lacks some. The sample carries millions of clones, 85% to 95% recorded once. J gave up 2 bases and V 0 bases, and 1 base lay outside the gene matches. Germline loops: CDR1 SGDLS, CDR2 YYNGEE. The CDR3 length is 14 residues. In regard to this clone: Other DNA sequences within the sample encode an identical CDR3.

Sequencing was performed on naive CD4+ T cells from PBMCs. The subset here: CD45RA+ positively selected. V gene TRBV9 combines with J gene TRBJ1-2; TRBD1 agrees at 7 bases. The source of this sequence is a young man in good health. Some clones in this sample may be carry-over from other donors' samples. This CDR3 is CASSVVGQNYGYTF. The CDR3 nucleotides are TGTGCCAGCAGCGTAGTGGGACAGAACTATGGCTACACCTTC.